A single sample gave rise to the 32 T cell receptor beta chains below, sequenced in a study of cytomegalovirus exposure and HLA in healthy donors. PCR used 60 Vbeta primers and 13 Jbeta primers. The table came from immunoSEQ multiplex PCR; TCRdb's copy has only in-frame clones and leaves some out. Among roughly 200,000 clones listed, 80% were seen once. What was sequenced was PBMCs. All receptors come from a boy younger than 18 in good health and CMV-seronegative.

V usage is TRBV30 and J usage is TRBJ1-1, with D hard to call. This CDR3 has 10 amino acids. Trimming stripped 5 bases from V and 2 bases from J, with 3 bases between. The germline CDR1 and CDR2 sequences are GTSNPN and SVGIG (reference sequence). This chain's CDR3 is CAWSNTEAFF. The CDR3 DNA follows: TGTGCCTGGTCTAACACTGAAGCTTTCTTT.

The chain links TRBV4-1 to TRBJ1-5, with D possibly being TRBD1 (5 bases). The length of the CDR3 is 15 residues. V dropped 4 bases and J dropped 0 bases, with 10 bases sitting between them. Germline CDR1 MGHRA, CDR2 YSYEKL. The CDR3 DNA follows: TGCGCCAGCAGCCCCCCGGGGGATAGCAATCAGCCCCAGCATTTT. It is translated as CASSPPGDSNQPQHF.

Only a few counts were recorded for this clone. The chain employs TRBV9 and TRBJ1-1; D not resolved. The CDR3 covers 13 residues. Germline-derived CDR1 and CDR2 are SGDLS and YYNGEE. V lost 2 bases and J lost 2, with 7 bases in between. The CDR3 protein is CASSVSPNTEAFF. In DNA, the CDR3 is TGTGCCAGCAGCGTGAGCCCAAACACTGAAGCTTTCTTT.

This sequence joins TRBV11-2 and TRBJ1-3, with 11 bases that match TRBD1. From germline, CDR1 is SGHAT and CDR2 FQNNGV. The CDR3 consists of 12 residues. Losses at the gene ends were 8 bases for V and 7 bases for J; bases not matched to a gene: 1. CDR3 nucleotides: TGTGCCAGCGGGACAGGGGGGAACACCATATATTTT. This sequence encodes CASGTGGNTIYF. Together with reference TRBV11-2 and TRBJ1-3, the CDR3 gives the full variable domain: EAGVAQSPRYKIIEKRQSVAFWCNPISGHATLYWYQQILGQGPKLLIQFQNNGVVDDSQLPKDRFSAERLKGVDSTLKIQPAKLEDSAVYLCASGTGGNTIYFGEGSWLTVV.

To note about this clone: At one end, the junction sequence differs from germline, possibly due to a read error. The chain combines TRBV7-9 with TRBJ2-3; 9 bases align to TRBD1. Germline CDR1 SEHNR, CDR2 FQNEAQ (reference sequence). The CDR3 consists of 16 residues. The CDR3 protein is CSSSLGDRARRDTQYF. In nucleotides, the CDR3 is TGTTCCAGCAGCTTAGGGGACAGGGCTAGGAGGGATACGCAGTATTTT.

The chain recombines TRBV4-1 with TRBJ1-1; 10 nucleotides align to TRBD1. The V gene's germline CDR1 is MGHRA and CDR2 YSYEKL. The CDR3 is 15 residues long. V lost 5 bases and J lost 0; bases outside the gene matches: 3. CDR3 DNA: TGCGCCAGCAGCACGGGACAGGGGATGAACACTGAAGCTTTCTTT. The encoded protein is CASSTGQGMNTEAFF.

This chain links TRBV5-5 with TRBJ1-1; no firm D call. There are 14 residues in the CDR3. With 3 bases removed from V and 6 bases from J, the gap between germline ends came to 15 bases. The germline V gene encodes CDR1 SGHKS and CDR2 YYEKEE (reference sequence). DNA of the CDR3: TGTGCCAGCAGCTGGGTCGCGGGTCGCGCTGAAGCTTTCTTT. Its protein product is CASSWVAGRAEAFF. The whole variable domain, filled in from reference TRBV5-5 and TRBJ1-1, reads DAGVTQSPTHLIKTRGQQVTLRCSPISGHKSVSWYQQVLGQGPQFIFQYYEKEERGRGNFPDRFSARQFPNYSSELNVNALLLGDSALYLCASSWVAGRAEAFFGQGTRLTVV.

This clone was seen a single time. V gene TRBV5-1 combines with J gene TRBJ2-2, with 11 bases matching TRBD1. The CDR3 spans 13 residues. J gave up 11 bases and V 0 bases, and 0 bases lay outside the gene matches. CDR1 is SGHRS and CDR2 is YFSETQ in the germline V gene. CDR3 amino acids: CASSLGTGGELFF. CDR3 nucleotide sequence: TGCGCCAGCAGCTTGGGGACAGGGGGCGAGCTGTTTTTT.

The chain joins TRBV19 to TRBJ1-2; 10 nucleotides line up with TRBD1. The junction had 3 bases not matched to a gene; V was cut back by 4 bases and J by 4 bases. Germline CDR1 is LNHDA and CDR2 is SQIVND (reference sequence). This CDR3 region has 14 residues. The CDR3 loop reads CASSRQGAGYGYTF. CDR3 bases: TGTGCCAGTAGTAGACAGGGGGCCGGCTATGGCTACACCTTC. The full variable domain, with the rest looked up from reference TRBV19 and TRBJ1-2, is DGGITQSPKYLFRKEGQNVTLSCEQNLNHDAMYWYRQDPGQGLRLIYYSQIVNDFQKGDIAEGYSVSREKKESFPLTVTSAQKNPTAFYLCASSRQGAGYGYTFGSGTRLTVV.

The V gene is TRBV7-2, the J gene TRBJ2-2; 12 bases are a match to TRBD1. From germline, CDR1 is SGHTA and CDR2 FQGNSA. The junction had 1 base not matched to a gene; V was cut back by 3 bases and J by 5 bases. The CDR3 is 15 amino acids. CDR3 DNA: TGTGCCAGCAGCTTGGGACAGGGGGCGACCGGGGAGCTGTTTTTT. It is translated as CASSLGQGATGELFF.

This chain uses TRBV15 with TRBJ1-5, with TRBD1 as a possible D gene (5 bases). V lost 1 base, J lost 0 bases, and 10 bases lay in between. Germline CDR1 is LNHNV and CDR2 is YYDKDF (reference sequence). CDR3 length equals 16 residues. The CDR3 region is CATSRGGRDSNQPQHF. DNA for the CDR3: TGTGCCACCAGCAGAGGGGGCAGGGATAGCAATCAGCCCCAGCATTTT.

The gene calls are TRBV15 and TRBJ2-7; a weak D match, TRBD1 (6 bases). From germline, CDR1 is LNHNV and CDR2 YYDKDF (reference sequence). The CDR3 is made up of 14 amino acids. The V gene lost 4 bases and the J gene lost 0 bases, with 10 bases spanning the gap. The CDR3 DNA follows: TGTGCCACCAGCAAAGGGGGAAACTCCTACGAGCAGTACTTC. Translation gives CATSKGGNSYEQYF.

This chain joins TRBV4-1 and TRBJ2-5, with TRBD1 identical over 10 bases. The germline CDR1 and CDR2 sequences are MGHRA and YSYEKL. The V segment lost 1 base and the J segment 1 base; nucleotides outside the gene matches: 9. The CDR3 covers 18 residues. CDR3 DNA sequence: TGCGCCAGCAGCCAAGCTTTCTTAGGGACAGGGGTCCAAGAGACCCAGTACTTC. This translates into CASSQAFLGTGVQETQYF.

Comment on this clone: An end of the junction does not agree with germline; a read error may underlie this. The rearrangement links TRBV7-7 to TRBJ2-2, with TRBD1 as a possible D gene (5 bases). From germline, CDR1 is SSHAT and CDR2 FNYEAQ (reference sequence). The CDR3 length is 16 residues. The CDR3 coding sequence is TGTGCTAGCAGCCCAGACAGTACCCCGAACACCGGGGAGCTGTTTTTT. Translated: CASSPDSTPNTGELFF.

The chain carries TRBV6-5 and TRBJ1-1; D call uncertain. The length of the CDR3 is 16 residues. Per the germline V gene, CDR1 is MNHEY and CDR2 is SVGAGI. Trimming took off 0 bases at V and 1 base at J, with 12 bases between the two ends. In DNA, the CDR3 is TGTGCCAGCAGTTACTCCCCGTCAGCTAGGAACACTGAAGCTTTCTTT. Its translation is CASSYSPSARNTEAFF.

This chain links TRBV20-1 with TRBJ1-2; D is undetermined. The V end was cut by 6 bases, the J end by 5 bases, with 10 bases between. This CDR3 is 11 amino acids long. Germline values: CDR1 DFQATT, CDR2 SNEGSKA (reference sequence). Here the CDR3 reads CSAGEIYGYTF. For the CDR3, the DNA is TGCAGTGCGGGAGAAATTTATGGCTACACCTTC.

This clone was detected only a few times. The chain joins TRBV7-9 to TRBJ1-1, with D uncertain. V lost 1 base, J lost 3 bases, and 6 bases lay in between. The CDR3 runs to 13 residues. Germline CDR1 is SEHNR and CDR2 is FQNEAQ (reference sequence). The CDR3 nucleotides are TGTGCCAGCAGCTTAGTCCAGTACACTGAAGCTTTCTTT. This encodes CASSLVQYTEAFF.

The chain links TRBV11-1 to TRBJ2-2; D may be TRBD1 (6 bases). V lost 1 base to trimming and J lost 4 bases, with 10 bases between them. The CDR3 covers 15 residues. Germline CDR1 reads SGHAT; CDR2 reads FQDESV (reference sequence). CDR3 nucleotides: TGTGCCAGCAGCTTAGGAGGACAGAGCACCGGGGAGCTGTTTTTT. Amino acid sequence: CASSLGGQSTGELFF.

The gene calls are TRBV6-5 and TRBJ2-1; 12 bases match TRBD2. CDR1 is MNHEY, CDR2 SVGAGI, per germline. This CDR3 region has 16 residues. With 4 bases clipped from V and 4 bases from J, the junction kept 5 bases outside the gene matches. Written as DNA, the CDR3 is TGTGCCAGCAGTTCTCTAGCGGGGGGGCAATACAATGAGCAGTTCTTC. Amino acids: CASSSLAGGQYNEQFF.

The genes are TRBV27 and TRBJ2-3, with 7 bases matching TRBD1. Trimming took 2 bases from V and 2 from J; bases not matched to a gene: 4. This CDR3 contains 15 residues. Per the germline V gene, CDR1 is MNHEY and CDR2 is SMNVEV (reference sequence). CDR3 sequence reads: CASSLDREDTDTQYF. The CDR3 coding sequence is TGTGCCAGCAGTTTAGACAGGGAAGACACAGATACGCAGTATTTT.

A few counts support this clone. This chain uses TRBV4-2 with TRBJ2-2; 14 bases agree with TRBD2. Germline CDR1 reads LGHNA; CDR2 reads YNFKEQ. The V gene end was trimmed by 0 bases and the J gene end by 8 bases; junction bases not matched to a gene: 11. CDR3 size: 19 residues. Here the CDR3 reads CASSQDLRLAGGRRGELFF. The CDR3 nucleotides read TGTGCCAGCAGCCAAGATCTACGACTAGCGGGAGGGAGAAGGGGGGAGCTGTTTTTT.

The J gene is TRBJ2-3, the V gene TRBV12-5; possible D gene TRBD1, 5 bases. V was pared by 0 bases and J by 2 bases, with 15 bases between. Germline CDR1 and CDR2: LGHNT and FRNRAP. The CDR3 is made up of 17 amino acids. The CDR3 spells CASGLVQAHQHTDTQYF. CDR3 DNA: TGTGCTAGTGGTTTGGTACAGGCCCACCAGCACACAGATACGCAGTATTTT.

The rearrangement links TRBV15 to TRBJ1-2, with TRBD1 identical over 7 bases. The CDR3 is 13 amino acids. V shed 7 bases and J 3 bases; nucleotides not matched to a gene: 5. CDR1 LNHNV and CDR2 YYDKDF come from the germline V gene (reference sequence). The CDR3 region is CATTLGTDYGYTF. As DNA, the CDR3 is TGTGCCACCACCCTCGGGACAGACTATGGCTACACCTTC.

This chain links TRBV12-5 with TRBJ2-1; TRBD1 aligns across 8 bases. Trimming cost V 0 bases and J 10 bases; bases outside gene matches: 8. The CDR3 sequence is 15 residues long. CDR1 is LGHNT and CDR2 is FRNRAP in the germline V gene. The DNA for the CDR3 is TGTGCTAGTGGTTTGGTACTCGGGACAGGCTTAGAGCAGTTCTTC. Protein sequence: CASGLVLGTGLEQFF.

The genes are TRBV4-2 and TRBJ2-7; D perhaps matches TRBD2 (6 bases). The CDR3 loop spans 17 amino acids. V shed 0 bases and J shed 2 bases, with 17 bases lying between them. Looked up from germline, CDR1 is LGHNA and CDR2 is YNFKEQ. The CDR3 nucleotides read TGTGCCAGCAGCCAAGATCTCCGTGGGACTGCAGCCTACGAGCAGTACTTC. It specifies CASSQDLRGTAAYEQYF.

This clone was counted between two and nine times. The rearrangement joins TRBV5-5 to TRBJ2-3; D ambiguous. The germline gives CDR1 SGHKS, CDR2 YYEKEE (reference sequence). Trimming removed 4 bases at V and 5 bases at J, with 11 bases between. The CDR3 extends over 13 amino acids. Here the CDR3 reads CASSPQVGDTQYF. The CDR3 coding sequence is TGTGCCAGCAGCCCTCAGGTGGGAGATACGCAGTATTTT.

This clone appeared a few times. The V gene is TRBV5-8, the J gene TRBJ1-1; D uncertain. The CDR3 covers 13 residues. The germline V gene encodes CDR1 SGHTS and CDR2 YDEGEE. Trimming removed 0 bases from V and 7 bases from J, with 10 bases in between. In DNA, the CDR3 is TGTGCCAGCAGCTTGGCCGCGGAGAGTGAAGCTTTCTTT. Protein sequence: CASSLAAESEAFF.

This clone was counted only a few times. The chain employs TRBV7-2 and TRBJ2-7; tentatively, D is TRBD1 (6 bases). The V end lost 5 bases, the J end lost 3 bases, and 17 bases lay between the germline ends. The CDR3 sequence is 15 residues long. CDR1 SGHTA and CDR2 FQGNSA come from the germline V gene. The CDR3 loop reads CASSRGGGQSYEQYF. The DNA of the CDR3 is TGTGCCAGCAGCCGTGGGGGCGGACAGAGCTACGAGCAGTACTTC.

This chain connects TRBV4-1 to TRBJ2-7, with unresolved D. The ends were cut back, 3 bases at V and 5 bases at J, with 14 bases in the middle. From germline, CDR1 is MGHRA and CDR2 YSYEKL. This CDR3 region has 14 residues. CDR3 bases: TGCGCCAGCAGCCACAGAGACGGGTCTGACGAGCAGTACTTC. Encoded protein: CASSHRDGSDEQYF.

The genes are TRBV6-5 and TRBJ1-4; 10 bases are a match to TRBD1. Looked up from germline, CDR1 is MNHEY and CDR2 is SVGAGI. The ends lost 2 bases at V and 7 bases at J; junction bases unmatched: 4. The CDR3 has 15 residues. CDR3 in DNA: TGTGCCAGCAGTTACCGGGGGGACAGGGGTGAAAAACTGTTTTTT. This encodes CASSYRGDRGEKLFF.

This chain joins TRBV10-3 and TRBJ2-7; 10 positions match TRBD2. Germline V gives CDR1 ENHRY, CDR2 SYGVKD. The CDR3 loop spans 13 amino acids. V was pared by 3 bases and J by 8 bases, with 4 bases of the junction left unmatched. The CDR3 nucleotides are TGTGCCATCAGTGAACAGCGGGAGGGCCAGCAGTACTTC. Translating gives CAISEQREGQQYF.

The chain recombines TRBV19 with TRBJ1-4; TRBD1 matches 9 bases. The CDR3 consists of 14 residues. V shed 6 bases and J 4 bases; nucleotides not matched to a gene: 3. Germline CDR1 and CDR2: LNHDA and SQIVND (reference sequence). The CDR3 nucleotides are TGTGCCAGTAGGGGGACAGGGATTAATGAAAAACTGTTTTTT. It translates to CASRGTGINEKLFF.